The 3 T cell receptor delta chains in this list originate from one sample, sequenced in a study of gamma-delta chains in newborns, infants, children. TCRdb re-identified clones in the reads via CATT. Of about 3,800 delta-chain clones detected, 1.5% to 2% appear once; the ten largest clones hold about 9.3%. The sequenced sample consisted of blood. These TCRs come from a child who was a newborn, infant or young child, either healthy, febrile or measles-vaccinated (not recorded which).

By frequency in the sample, this clone is medium-sized. The rearrangement links TRDV2 to TRDJ3; the match to TRDD3 covers 9 bases. The J segment lost 0 bases and the V segment lost 1 base, leaving 9 bases of the junction unmatched. Germline CDR1 reads GEAIGNYY; CDR2 reads EKD. This CDR3 region has 20 residues. CDR3 bases: TGTGCCTGTGACACGGTACTGGGGGAACGAAGCTCCTGGGACACCCGACAGATGTTTTTC. As protein: CACDTVLGERSSWDTRQMFF.

This clone occurred a few times. A much bigger clone sits one base away, suggesting this may be a read error. The rearrangement joins TRDV2 to TRDJ2; TRDD3 matches 10 bases. The germline CDR1 and CDR2 sequences are GEAIGNYY and EKD. The CDR3 sequence is 16 residues long. The CDR3, as DNA: TGTGCCTGTGACACGCTGGGGGATAAGAGGATAGCACAATTCTTCTTT. Protein: CACDTLGDKRIAQFFF.

About this clone: This likely came from a read error, as a far larger clone is one base away. Different DNA sequences within this sample yield the same CDR3. The DNA for the CDR3 is TGTGCCTGTGACACAGCTGGGGGATACTCCTGGGACACCCGACAGATGTTTTTC. This translates into CACDTAGGYSWDTRQMFF. The rearrangement joins TRDV2 to TRDJ3, with TRDD3 matching 10 bases. The CDR3 has 18 residues. Germline V CDR1 and CDR2: GEAIGNYY, EKD. Trimming at V came to 1 base and at J to 0 bases, leaving 2 bases not matched to a gene.